Sequencing of this TCR beta chain was carried out in a study of control samples from healthy donors and cancer patients. Germline CDR1 and CDR2: MGHDK and SYGVNS. The CDR3 consists of 15 residues. The V gene end was trimmed by 3 bases and the J gene end by 7 bases; junction bases not matched to a gene: 5. Generated by immunoSEQ multiplex PCR, the TCRdb table keeps only in-frame clones and is missing some. The sample holds 150,000 or so clones, around 95% seen once. The TCR originated in a middle-aged man in good health. This chain uses TRBV25-1 with TRBJ2-1; TRBD2 aligns across 11 bases. The specimen sequenced was blood. The DNA for the CDR3 is TGTGCCAGCAGTGATATACTAGCGGGGGTTAATGAGCAGTTCTTC. Amino acids: CASSDILAGVNEQFF.